The clone carrying this T cell receptor (beta chain) appeared many times. Trimming removed 6 bases from V and 2 bases from J, with 14 bases in between. The CDR3 spans 14 residues. Germline-derived CDR1 and CDR2 are MDHEN and SYDVKM. This record comes from a study of neurological immune-mediated disorders. TCRdb reprocessed the 5' RACE reads via MiXCR and lists one record per CDR3 protein. The table shows tens of thousands of distinct CDR3 sequences, with 10% occurring only once. The rearrangement links TRBV28 to TRBJ2-7; TRBD2 is a possible D gene (6 bases). Sequenced sample: PBMCs. The clonotype originates from a man aged 35-49 years in good health. In nucleotides, the CDR3 is TGTGCCAGCAGCTTACGGGGGTCACCCTACGAGCAGTACTTC. Encoded protein: CASSLRGSPYEQYF.